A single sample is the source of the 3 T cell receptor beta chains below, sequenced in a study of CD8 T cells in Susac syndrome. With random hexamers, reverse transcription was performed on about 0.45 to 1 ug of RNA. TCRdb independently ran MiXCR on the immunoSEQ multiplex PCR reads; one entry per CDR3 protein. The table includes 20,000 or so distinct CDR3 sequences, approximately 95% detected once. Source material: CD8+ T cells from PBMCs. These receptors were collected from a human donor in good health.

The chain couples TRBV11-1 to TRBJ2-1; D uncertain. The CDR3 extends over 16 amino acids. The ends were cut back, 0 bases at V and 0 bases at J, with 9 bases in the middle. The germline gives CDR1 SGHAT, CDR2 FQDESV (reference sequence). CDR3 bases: TGTGCCAGCAGCTTAGCCGAGATAAGCTCCTACAATGAGCAGTTCTTC. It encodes CASSLAEISSYNEQFF.

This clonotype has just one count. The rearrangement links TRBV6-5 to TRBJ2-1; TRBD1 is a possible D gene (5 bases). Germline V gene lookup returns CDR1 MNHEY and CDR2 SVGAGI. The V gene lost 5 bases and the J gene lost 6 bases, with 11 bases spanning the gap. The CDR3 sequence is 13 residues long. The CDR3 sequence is CASSPGKGNEQFF. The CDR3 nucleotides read TGTGCCAGCAGTCCAGGGAAAGGCAATGAGCAGTTCTTC.

The DNA for the CDR3 is TGTGCCAGCAGTTACTCGATCGACAGCGGGAGTTCCTACGAGCAGTACGTC. Residues: CASSYSIDSGSSYEQYV. The chain is built from TRBV6-5 and TRBJ2-7; 8 positions agree with TRBD2. The CDR3 has 17 amino acids. V lost 0 bases, J lost 1 base, and 8 bases stayed unmatched. CDR1 is MNHEY and CDR2 is SVGAGI in the germline V gene.